This TCR beta chain appears in the sequencing data of a study of vaccination and CD4 T cells after COVID-19. The sample's treatment: roughly 10-day PBMC culture with coronavirus spike peptide pools or control peptides (ViraFEST assay). An unexposed donor provided the CD4+ T cells, which were collected before the COVID-19 pandemic (2011-2018). Cultured CD4+ T cells had their DNA profiled by the Oncomine TCR Beta short-read assay. TCRdb re-derived calls from the PCR reads in MiXCR, one entry per CDR3 protein. The sample shows 8,000 or so distinct CDR3 sequences, roughly 40% of them seen only once. This clonotype was recorded a few times. Antigen unknown. Per the germline V gene, CDR1 is SGHTA and CDR2 is FQGNSA. Germline trimming cut 6 bases from V and 4 bases from J; bases unmatched to any gene: 11. The CDR3 has 16 residues. Notes on the study in general: Spike mono-reactive status applied to 304 of 307 vaccine-specific clones in convalescent patients.

The chain links TRBV7-2 to TRBJ2-3, with TRBD2 matching 9 bases. The clonotype was recovered from a human donor in good health. Sample: CD4+ T cells from blood, cultured in vitro. CDR3 nucleotides: TGTGCCAGCAGACCGGGGCGGGGGGGAGTTGCAGATACGCAGTATTTT. It encodes CASRPGRGGVADTQYF.